Sequencing of this TCR beta chain was carried out in a study of blood T cell repertoires in COVID-19. Turning to the study itself: Some COVID-19 samples were acute and others convalescent; all came from the United States, Italy and Spain. Sources were T cells, B-cell-depleted T cells, or PBMCs; the material itself was cDNA or gDNA.

Original analysis: Amplification of reference gene primers was used by the study to estimate nucleated cell counts. The method was immunoSEQ multiplex PCR; TCRdb's version includes in-frame clones alone and lacks a portion of them. V, J and clone size are taken as reported in that table, and D and trimming were inferred from the DNA itself. The profile covers about 180,000 clones, with approximately 80% appearing a single time and 6.5% to 8.5% taken by the ten largest. Sequenced sample: peripheral blood. The source is a human donor in a cohort sampled during active COVID-19.

CDR3 loop: CASSLDRTGGGRASTNTGELFF. The CDR3 bases are TGTGCCAGCAGCTTAGATCGGACAGGGGGCGGTAGGGCCTCCACGAACACCGGGGAGCTGTTTTTT. The rearrangement links TRBV7-8 to TRBJ2-2, with 11 bases aligning to TRBD1. Germline assignment: CDR1 SGHVS and CDR2 FQNEAQ. The junction had 16 bases not matched to a gene; V was cut back by 1 base and J by 0 bases. The CDR3 contains 22 residues. Based on the CDR3 plus reference TRBV7-8 and TRBJ2-2, the full variable domain is GAGVSQSPRYKVAKRGQDVALRCDPISGHVSLFWYQQALGQGPEFLTYFQNEAQLDKSGLPSDRFFAERPEGSVSTLKIQRTQQEDSAVYLCASSLDRTGGGRASTNTGELFFGEGSRLTVL.